This T cell receptor (beta chain) was profiled in a study of response to subunit inactivated influenza vaccine. Germline CDR1 SGHAT, CDR2 FQDESV (reference sequence). V dropped 6 bases and J dropped 5; count of bases not matched to a gene: 14. The CDR3 is 18 amino acids. About this clonotype itself: Antigen specificity is unknown.

TCRdb reanalysed the RT-PCR reads using MiXCR and keeps one entry per CDR3 protein. The table lists about 500,000 distinct CDR3 sequences, 13% of them singletons. Study-level results: T cells newly recruited by each seasonal influenza vaccination are few, the authors suggested.

This TCR derives from a man aged 45-65 years who received an inactivated influenza vaccine. The material sequenced was PBMCs from blood, taken roughly 47 days after vaccination. This chain uses TRBV11-1 with TRBJ2-5; 14 bases are shared with TRBD2. CDR3 protein: CASRPGLAGVAPRETQYF. The DNA of the CDR3 is TGTGCCAGCAGACCGGGACTAGCGGGAGTAGCCCCAAGGGAGACCCAGTACTTC.